This T cell receptor (beta chain) was documented in a study of T cells in Graves' hyperthyroidism and ophthalmopathy. Study-level findings and limits: A median roughly six months before onset, the model predicted ophthalmopathy. Researchers found most expanded thyroid clonotypes above 0.001 in blood as well. Separation of ophthalmopathy from stable hyperthyroidism was achieved by a 13 V-J model.

This clonotype was detected many times. Its antigen is as yet unknown. TCR beta CDR3 regions were amplified from RNA. During a first-round RT-PCR of the TCR CDR3, the HTBI primer set was used. A single record per CDR3 protein comes from TCRdb applying MiXCR to the multiplex PCR reads. The table records 250,000 to 300,000 distinct CDR3 sequences, approximately 15% of them present only once. Patients having uncontrolled infection, another autoimmune disease, pregnancy or lactation were not included. Specimen: blood. The TCR sequence derives from a woman aged 55 to 70 with Graves' ophthalmopathy.

In nucleotides, the CDR3 is TGTGCCAGCGGGCCAGCGGGCTCCTACAATGAGCAGTTCTTC. Its protein is CASGPAGSYNEQFF. This chain joins TRBV28 and TRBJ2-1; TRBD2 might be the D (6 bases). CDR1 MDHEN and CDR2 SYDVKM come from the germline V gene. The CDR3 consists of 14 residues. With 8 bases removed from V and 0 bases from J, the gap between germline ends came to 11 bases. The full variable domain, rest sourced from reference TRBV28 and TRBJ2-1, is DVKVTQSSRYLVKRTGEKVFLECVQDMDHENMFWYRQDPGLGLRLIYFSYDVKMKEKGDIPEGYSVSREKKERFSLILESASTNQTSMYLCASGPAGSYNEQFFGPGTRLTVL.